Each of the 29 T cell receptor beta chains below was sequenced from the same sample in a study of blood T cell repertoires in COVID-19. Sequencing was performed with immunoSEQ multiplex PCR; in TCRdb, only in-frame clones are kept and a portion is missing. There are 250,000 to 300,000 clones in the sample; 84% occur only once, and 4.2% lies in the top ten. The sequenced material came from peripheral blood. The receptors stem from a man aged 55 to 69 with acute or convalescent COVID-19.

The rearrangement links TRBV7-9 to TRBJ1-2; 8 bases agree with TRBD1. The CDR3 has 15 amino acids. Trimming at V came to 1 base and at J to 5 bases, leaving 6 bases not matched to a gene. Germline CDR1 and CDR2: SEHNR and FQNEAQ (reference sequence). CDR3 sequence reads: CASSLDTNRGYGYTF. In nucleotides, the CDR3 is TGTGCCAGCAGCTTAGATACCAACAGGGGGTATGGCTACACCTTC.

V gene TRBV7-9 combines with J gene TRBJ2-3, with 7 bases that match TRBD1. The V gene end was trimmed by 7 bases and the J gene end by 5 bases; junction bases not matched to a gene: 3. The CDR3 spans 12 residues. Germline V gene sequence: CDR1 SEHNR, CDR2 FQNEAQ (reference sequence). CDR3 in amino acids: CASTPGGDTQYF. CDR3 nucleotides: TGTGCCAGCACTCCAGGGGGAGATACGCAGTATTTT.

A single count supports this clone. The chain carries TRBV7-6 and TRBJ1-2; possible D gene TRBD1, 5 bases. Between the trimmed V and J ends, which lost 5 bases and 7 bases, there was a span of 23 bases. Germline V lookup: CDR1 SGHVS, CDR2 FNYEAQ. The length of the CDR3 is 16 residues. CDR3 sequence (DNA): TGTGCCAGCAGCCCGATGGGAGGGGAGGGCGTTAGTGGCTACACCTTC. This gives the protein CASSPMGGEGVSGYTF.

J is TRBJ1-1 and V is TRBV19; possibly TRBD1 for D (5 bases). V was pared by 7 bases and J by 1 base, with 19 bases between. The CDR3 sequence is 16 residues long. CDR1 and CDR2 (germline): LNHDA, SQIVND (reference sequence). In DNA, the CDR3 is TGTGCCAGTACCCCCCCGTTTGGCAGGGAGAACACTGAAGCTTTCTTT. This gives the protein CASTPPFGRENTEAFF.

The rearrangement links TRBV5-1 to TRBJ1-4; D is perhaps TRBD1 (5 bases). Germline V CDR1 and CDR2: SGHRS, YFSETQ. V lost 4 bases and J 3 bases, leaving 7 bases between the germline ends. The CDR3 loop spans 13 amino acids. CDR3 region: CASSQGSNEKLFF. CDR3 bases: TGCGCCAGCAGCCAGGGATCTAATGAAAAACTGTTTTTT.

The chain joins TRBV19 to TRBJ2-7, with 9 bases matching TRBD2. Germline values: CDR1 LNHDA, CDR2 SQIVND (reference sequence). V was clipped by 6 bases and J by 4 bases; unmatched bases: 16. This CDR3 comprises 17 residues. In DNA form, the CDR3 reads TGTGCCAGTAGCAATAGGGCCGGGATAGCGGGAGCTTACGAGCAGTACTTC. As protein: CASSNRAGIAGAYEQYF.

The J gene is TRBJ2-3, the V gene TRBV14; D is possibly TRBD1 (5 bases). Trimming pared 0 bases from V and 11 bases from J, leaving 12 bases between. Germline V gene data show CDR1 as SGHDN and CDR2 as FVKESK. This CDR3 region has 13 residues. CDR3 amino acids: CASSQDDSPKQYF. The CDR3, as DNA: TGTGCCAGCAGCCAAGACGACAGTCCAAAGCAGTATTTT.

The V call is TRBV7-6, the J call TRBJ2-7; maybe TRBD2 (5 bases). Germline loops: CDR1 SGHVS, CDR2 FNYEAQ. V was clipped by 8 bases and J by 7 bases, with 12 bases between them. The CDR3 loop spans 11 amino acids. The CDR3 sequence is CASPPPGEQYF. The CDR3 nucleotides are TGTGCCAGCCCCCCTCCGGGGGAGCAGTACTTC.

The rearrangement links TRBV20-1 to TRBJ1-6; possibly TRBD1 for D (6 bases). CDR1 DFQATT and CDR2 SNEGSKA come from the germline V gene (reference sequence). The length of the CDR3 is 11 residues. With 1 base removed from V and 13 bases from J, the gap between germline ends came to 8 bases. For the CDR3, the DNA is TGCAGTGCTAGAGGGGACATCCCCCTCCACTTT. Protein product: CSARGDIPLHF.

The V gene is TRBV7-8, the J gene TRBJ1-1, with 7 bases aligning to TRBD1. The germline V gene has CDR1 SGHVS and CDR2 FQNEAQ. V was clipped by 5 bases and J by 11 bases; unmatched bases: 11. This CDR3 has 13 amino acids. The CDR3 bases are TGTGCCAGCAGCGCCGGGACAGACCGGTCGGCTTTCTTT. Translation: CASSAGTDRSAFF.

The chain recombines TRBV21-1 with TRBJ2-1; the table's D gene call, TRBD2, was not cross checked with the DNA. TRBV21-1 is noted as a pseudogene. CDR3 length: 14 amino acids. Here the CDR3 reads CASTSAGVLYEQFF. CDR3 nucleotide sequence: TGTGCCAGCACCTCGGCCGGGGTATTGTATGAGCAGTTCTTC.

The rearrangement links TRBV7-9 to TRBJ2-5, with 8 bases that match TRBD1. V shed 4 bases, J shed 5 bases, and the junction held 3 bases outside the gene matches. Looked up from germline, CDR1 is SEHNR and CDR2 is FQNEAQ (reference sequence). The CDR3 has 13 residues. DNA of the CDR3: TGTGCCAGCAGCTGGACAGGGCGGGAGACCCAGTACTTC. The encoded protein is CASSWTGRETQYF.

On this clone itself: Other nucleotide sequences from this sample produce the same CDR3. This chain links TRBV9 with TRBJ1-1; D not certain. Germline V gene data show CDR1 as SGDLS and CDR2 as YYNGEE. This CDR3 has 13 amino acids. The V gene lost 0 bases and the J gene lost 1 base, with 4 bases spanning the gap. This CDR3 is CASSVGANTEAFF. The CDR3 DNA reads TGTGCCAGCAGCGTAGGGGCGAACACTGAAGCTTTCTTT.

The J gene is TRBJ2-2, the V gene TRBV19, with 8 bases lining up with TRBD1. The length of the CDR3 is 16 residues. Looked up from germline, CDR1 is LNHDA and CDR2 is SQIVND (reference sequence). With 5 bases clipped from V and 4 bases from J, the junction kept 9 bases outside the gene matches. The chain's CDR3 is CASSPRTGGSTGELFF. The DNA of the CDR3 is TGTGCCAGTAGTCCCCGAACAGGGGGTAGCACCGGGGAGCTGTTTTTT.

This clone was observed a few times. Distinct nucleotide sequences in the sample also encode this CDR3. This chain's CDR3 is CASSYGGGGTDTQYF. The CDR3 coding sequence is TGTGCCAGCAGTTACGGCGGCGGGGGGACAGATACGCAGTATTTT. The chain couples TRBV6-5 to TRBJ2-3; TRBD2 aligns across 8 bases. V lost 2 bases, J lost 3 bases, and 4 bases stayed unmatched. This CDR3 contains 15 residues. In germline, CDR1 is MNHEY, CDR2 SVGAGI.

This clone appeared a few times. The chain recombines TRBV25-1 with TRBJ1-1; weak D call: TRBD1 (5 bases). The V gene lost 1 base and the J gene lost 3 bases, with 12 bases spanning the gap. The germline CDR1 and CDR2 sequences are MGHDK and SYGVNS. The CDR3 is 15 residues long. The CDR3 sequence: CASSEWKGGDTEAFF. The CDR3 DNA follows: TGTGCCAGCAGTGAATGGAAGGGAGGGGACACTGAAGCTTTCTTT.

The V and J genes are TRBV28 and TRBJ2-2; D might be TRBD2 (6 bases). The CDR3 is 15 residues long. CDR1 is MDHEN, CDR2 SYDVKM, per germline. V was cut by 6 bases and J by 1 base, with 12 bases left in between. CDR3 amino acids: CASRGDSRNTGELFF. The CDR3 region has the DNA TGTGCCAGCAGGGGGGACTCCCGGAACACCGGGGAGCTGTTTTTT.

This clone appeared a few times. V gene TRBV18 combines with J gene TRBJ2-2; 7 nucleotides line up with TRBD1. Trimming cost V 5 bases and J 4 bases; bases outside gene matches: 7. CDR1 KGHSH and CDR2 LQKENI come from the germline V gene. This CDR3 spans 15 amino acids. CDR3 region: CASSSRQGATGELFF. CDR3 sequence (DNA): TGTGCCAGCTCATCCCGACAGGGAGCCACCGGGGAGCTGTTTTTT. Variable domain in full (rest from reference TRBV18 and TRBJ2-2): NAGVMQNPRHLVRRRGQEARLRCSPMKGHSHVYWYRQLPEEGLKFMVYLQKENIIDESGMPKERFSAEFPKEGPSILRIQQVVRGDSAAYFCASSSRQGATGELFFGEGSRLTVL.

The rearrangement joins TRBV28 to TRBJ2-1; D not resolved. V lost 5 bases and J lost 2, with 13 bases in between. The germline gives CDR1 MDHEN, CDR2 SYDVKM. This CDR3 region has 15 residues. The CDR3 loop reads CASSPLKFTYNEQFF. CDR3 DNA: TGTGCCAGCAGTCCTCTAAAGTTCACCTACAATGAGCAGTTCTTC.

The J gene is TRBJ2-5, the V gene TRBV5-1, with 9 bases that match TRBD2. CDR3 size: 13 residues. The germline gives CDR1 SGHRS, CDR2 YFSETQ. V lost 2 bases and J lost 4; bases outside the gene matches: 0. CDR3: CASSFSGRETQYF. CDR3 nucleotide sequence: TGCGCCAGCAGCTTTAGCGGGAGAGAGACCCAGTACTTC.

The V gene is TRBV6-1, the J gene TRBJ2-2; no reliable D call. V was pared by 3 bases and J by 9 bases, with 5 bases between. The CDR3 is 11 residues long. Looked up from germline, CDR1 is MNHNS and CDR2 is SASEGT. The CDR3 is CASSETRELFF. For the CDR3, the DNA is TGTGCCAGCAGTGAGACAAGGGAGCTGTTTTTT.

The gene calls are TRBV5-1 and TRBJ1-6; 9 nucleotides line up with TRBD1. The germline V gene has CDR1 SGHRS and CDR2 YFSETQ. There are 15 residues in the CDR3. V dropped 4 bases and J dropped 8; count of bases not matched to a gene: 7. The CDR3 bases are TGCGCCAGCAGCGGAACAGGGGGCCTGGATTCACCCCTCCACTTT. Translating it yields CASSGTGGLDSPLHF.

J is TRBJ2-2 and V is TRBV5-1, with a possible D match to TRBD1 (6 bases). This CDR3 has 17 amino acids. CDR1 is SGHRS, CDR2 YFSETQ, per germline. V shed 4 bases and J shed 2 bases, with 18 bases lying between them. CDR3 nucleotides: TGCGCCAGCAGCCGAACAGGGACACTTCGTAACACCGGGGAGCTGTTTTTT. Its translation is CASSRTGTLRNTGELFF.

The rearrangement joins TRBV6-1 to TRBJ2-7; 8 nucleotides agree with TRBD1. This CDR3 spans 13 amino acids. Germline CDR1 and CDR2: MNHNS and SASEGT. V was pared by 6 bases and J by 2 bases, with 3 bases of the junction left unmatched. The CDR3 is CASRPGQAYEQYF. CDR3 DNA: TGTGCCAGCAGACCGGGACAGGCCTACGAGCAGTACTTC.

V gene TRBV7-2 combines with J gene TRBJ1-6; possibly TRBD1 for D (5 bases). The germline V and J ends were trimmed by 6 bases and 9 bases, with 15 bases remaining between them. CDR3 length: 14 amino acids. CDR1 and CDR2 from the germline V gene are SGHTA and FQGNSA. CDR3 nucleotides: TGTGCCAGCAGGCCGGGCCACGGGGGTTCACCCCTCCACTTT. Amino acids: CASRPGHGGSPLHF.

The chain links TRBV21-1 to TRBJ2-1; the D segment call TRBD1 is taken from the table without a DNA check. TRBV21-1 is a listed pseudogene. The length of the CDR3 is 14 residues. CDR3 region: CASKTGGSYNEQFF. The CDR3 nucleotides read TGTGCCAGCAAAACAGGGGGCTCCTACAATGAGCAGTTCTTC.

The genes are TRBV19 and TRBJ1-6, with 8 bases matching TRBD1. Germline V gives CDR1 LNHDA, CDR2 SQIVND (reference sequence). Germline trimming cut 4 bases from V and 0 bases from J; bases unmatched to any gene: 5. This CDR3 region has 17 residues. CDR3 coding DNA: TGTGCCAGTAGTACGCGACAGGGGAGCTCCTATAATTCACCCCTCCACTTT. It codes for CASSTRQGSSYNSPLHF.

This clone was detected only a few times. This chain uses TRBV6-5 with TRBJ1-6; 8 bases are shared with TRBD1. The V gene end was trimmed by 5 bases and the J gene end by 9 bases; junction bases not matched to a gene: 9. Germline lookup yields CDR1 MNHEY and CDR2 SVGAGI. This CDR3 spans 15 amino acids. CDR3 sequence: CASSRPGQGFSPLHF. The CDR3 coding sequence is TGTGCCAGCAGTCGTCCCGGACAGGGCTTTTCACCCCTCCACTTT.

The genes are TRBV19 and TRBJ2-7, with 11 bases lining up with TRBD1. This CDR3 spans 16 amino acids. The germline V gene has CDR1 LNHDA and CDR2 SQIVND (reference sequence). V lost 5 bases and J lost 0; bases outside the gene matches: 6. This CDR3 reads CASSLLGQGASYEQYF. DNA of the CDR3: TGTGCCAGTAGTCTCCTCGGACAGGGGGCCTCCTACGAGCAGTACTTC.